These T cell receptor beta chains were read from a single sample in a study of blood T cell repertoires in COVID-19. Sequencing used immunoSEQ multiplex PCR; TCRdb keeps in-frame clones, though not all of them. The data show about 130,000 clones, with 75% to 90% seen just once and less than 2.5% held by the top ten. Sequencing used PBMCs or T cells enriched from blood (not recorded which). The receptors stem from a woman aged 50 to 60 who had recovered from COVID-19. Each CDR3 is given without its conserved first and last residue. Each record gives: V gene, J gene, CDR3 protein.

TRBV2	TRBJ2-5	SGTPQETQY
TRBV19	TRBJ2-7	ASRNSRTGTYEQY
TRBV19	TRBJ1-6	ASSIIGVLSPLH
TRBV5-3	TRBJ1-5	ARSYLNQPQH
TRBV2	TRBJ2-7	ASSDEGTKRQY
TRBV9	TRBJ1-2	ASSVVFGGYT
TRBV7-8	TRBJ2-3	ASSFWLDGGTDTQY
TRBV6-1	TRBJ2-7	ASSEAGRGEQY
TRBV30	TRBJ2-1	AWAVGAGYNEQF
TRBV9	TRBJ1-2	ASSGTGLGYGYT
TRBV7-9	TRBJ1-6	ASSLATGGENSPLH
TRBV7-9	TRBJ2-5	ASSPGGLGGETQY
TRBV5-4	TRBJ2-3	ASSLANSVGGVGQY
TRBV10-3	TRBJ1-2	AISESNGQAYGYT
TRBV5-1	TRBJ2-7	ASSPTGYEQY
TRBV7-9	TRBJ1-2	ASSLGVGGPPPPT
TRBV30	TRBJ2-1	AWAAGVLHNEQF
TRBV7-8	TRBJ1-5	ASSLAIGTGDQPQH
TRBV13	TRBJ1-2	ASSAGQANYGYT
TRBV7-2	TRBJ2-7	ASSNGFSYEQY
TRBV7-8	TRBJ2-7	ASSSQGTSGKYEQY
TRBV11-3	TRBJ1-4	ASRLRANHNEKLF
TRBV9	TRBJ2-7	ASSGGAAGGPYEQY
TRBV10-3	TRBJ2-5	AISESETEKETQY
TRBV11-3	TRBJ1-6	ASSLDSRSPLH
TRBV2	TRBJ2-2	ASRGQGQAGELF
TRBV5-4	TRBJ1-2	ASSQGQASYGYT
TRBV12-3/TRBV12-4	TRBJ2-7	ASRAGGYEQY
TRBV29-1	TRBJ1-1	SVQLLEAF
TRBV19	TRBJ2-5	ASSTGQGARETQY
TRBV27	TRBJ1-6	ASSLAGRGKSPLH
TRBV27	TRBJ2-1	ASSDPGLAGPSYNEQF
TRBV5-4	TRBJ2-5	ASSLIGQQQETQY
TRBV5-1	TRBJ2-7	ASQEDSSHEQY
TRBV19	TRBJ2-3	ATQAGLAGDTDTQY
TRBV29-1	TRBJ2-1	SIRPGYEQF
TRBV2	TRBJ2-5	ASSESGGETQY
TRBV10-3	TRBJ1-1	AISSTGQGTEAF
TRBV5-1	TRBJ1-1	ASSLASGGDTEAF
TRBV19	TRBJ2-7	ASSAGTGGSYEQY
TRBV7-9	TRBJ1-1	ASARQENTEAF
TRBV18	TRBJ1-3	ASSPPFGNTIY
TRBV7-9	TRBJ2-7	ASSHPSRGPYEQY
TRBV2	TRBJ1-2	ASRSQGQSYGYT